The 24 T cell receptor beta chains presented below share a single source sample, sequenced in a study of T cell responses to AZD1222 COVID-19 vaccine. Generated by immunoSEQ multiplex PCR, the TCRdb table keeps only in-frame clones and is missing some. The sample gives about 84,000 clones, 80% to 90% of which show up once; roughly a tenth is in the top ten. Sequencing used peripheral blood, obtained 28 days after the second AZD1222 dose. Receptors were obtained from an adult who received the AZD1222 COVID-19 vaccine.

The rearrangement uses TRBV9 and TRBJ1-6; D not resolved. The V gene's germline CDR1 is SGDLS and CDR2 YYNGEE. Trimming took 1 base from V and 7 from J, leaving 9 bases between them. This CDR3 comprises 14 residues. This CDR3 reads CASSVRAGNSPLHF. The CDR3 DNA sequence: TGTGCCAGCAGCGTAAGGGCTGGCAATTCACCCCTCCACTTT.

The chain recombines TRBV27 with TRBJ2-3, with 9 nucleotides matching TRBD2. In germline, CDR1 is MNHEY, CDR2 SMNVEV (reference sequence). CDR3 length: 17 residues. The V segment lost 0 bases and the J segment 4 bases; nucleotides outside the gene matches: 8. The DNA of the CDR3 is TGTGCCAGCAGTTTATCCATTGCGGGGGGGCGGGCAGATACGCAGTATTTT. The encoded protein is CASSLSIAGGRADTQYF.

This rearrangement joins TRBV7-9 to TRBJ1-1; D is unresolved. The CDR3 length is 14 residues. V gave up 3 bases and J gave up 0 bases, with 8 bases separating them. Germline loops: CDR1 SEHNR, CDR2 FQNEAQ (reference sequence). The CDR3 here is CASSFGNMNTEAFF. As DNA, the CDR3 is TGTGCCAGCAGCTTCGGCAATATGAACACTGAAGCTTTCTTT.

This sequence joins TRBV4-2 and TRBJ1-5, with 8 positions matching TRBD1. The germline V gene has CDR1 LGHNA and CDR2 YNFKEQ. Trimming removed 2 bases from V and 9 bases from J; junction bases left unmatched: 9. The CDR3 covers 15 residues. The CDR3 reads CASSQLDRGEGPQHF. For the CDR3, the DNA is TGTGCCAGCAGCCAATTAGACAGGGGCGAGGGGCCCCAGCATTTT.

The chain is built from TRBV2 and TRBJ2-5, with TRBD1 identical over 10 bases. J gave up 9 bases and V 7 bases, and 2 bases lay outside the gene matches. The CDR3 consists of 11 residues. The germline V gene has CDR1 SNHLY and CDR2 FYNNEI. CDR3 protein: CASMGQGSQYF. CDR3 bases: TGTGCCAGCATGGGACAGGGGTCCCAGTACTTC.

Here the CDR3 reads CASSFGTSGFQETQYF. CDR3 bases: TGTGCCAGCAGCTTTGGGACTAGCGGGTTCCAAGAGACCCAGTACTTC. The chain couples TRBV11-2 to TRBJ2-5; 12 nucleotides match TRBD2. The CDR3 has 16 amino acids. CDR1 and CDR2 from the germline V gene are SGHAT and FQNNGV. The J segment lost 1 base and the V segment lost 3 bases, leaving 3 bases of the junction unmatched.

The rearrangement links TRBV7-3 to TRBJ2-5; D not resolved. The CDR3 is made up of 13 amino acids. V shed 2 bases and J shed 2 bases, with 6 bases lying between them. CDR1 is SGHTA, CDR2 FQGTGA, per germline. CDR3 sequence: CASSLLQQETQYF. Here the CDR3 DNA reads TGTGCCAGCAGCTTACTGCAGCAAGAGACCCAGTACTTC.

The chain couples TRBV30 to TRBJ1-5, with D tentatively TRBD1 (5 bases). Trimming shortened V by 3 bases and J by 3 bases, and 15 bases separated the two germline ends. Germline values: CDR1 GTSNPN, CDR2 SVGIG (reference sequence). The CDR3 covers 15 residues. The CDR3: CAWRRAGGDNQPQHF. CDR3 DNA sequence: TGTGCCTGGAGACGTGCGGGGGGTGACAATCAGCCCCAGCATTTT.

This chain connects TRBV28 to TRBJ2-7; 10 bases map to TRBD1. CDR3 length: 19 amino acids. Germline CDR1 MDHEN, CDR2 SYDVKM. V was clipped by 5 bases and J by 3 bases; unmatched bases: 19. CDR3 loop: CASSLNTRKDRGRIYEQYF. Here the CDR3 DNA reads TGTGCCAGCAGTCTAAATACCCGAAAAGACAGGGGGCGAATCTACGAGCAGTACTTC.

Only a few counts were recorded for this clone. The CDR3, as DNA: TGTGCCACCAGCAGAGGACAGGGATCCGGGGCCAACGTCCTGACTTTC. It encodes CATSRGQGSGANVLTF. The V gene is TRBV15, the J gene TRBJ2-6; the match to TRBD1 covers 7 bases. V lost 1 base, J lost 4 bases, and 4 bases stayed unmatched. Germline CDR1 is LNHNV and CDR2 is YYDKDF (reference sequence). This CDR3 comprises 16 residues.

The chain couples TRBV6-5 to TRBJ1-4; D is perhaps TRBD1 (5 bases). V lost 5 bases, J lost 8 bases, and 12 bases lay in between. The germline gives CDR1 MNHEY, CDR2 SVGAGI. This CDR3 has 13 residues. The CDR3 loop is CASSRPGVEKLFF. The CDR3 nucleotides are TGTGCCAGCAGTCGTCCGGGGGTCGAAAAACTGTTTTTT.

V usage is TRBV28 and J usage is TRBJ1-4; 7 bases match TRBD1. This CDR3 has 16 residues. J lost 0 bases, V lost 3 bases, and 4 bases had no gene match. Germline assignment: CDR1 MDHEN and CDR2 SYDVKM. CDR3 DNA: TGTGCCAGCAGTTTGGCAGGGGGATCAACTAATGAAAAACTGTTTTTT. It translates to CASSLAGGSTNEKLFF.

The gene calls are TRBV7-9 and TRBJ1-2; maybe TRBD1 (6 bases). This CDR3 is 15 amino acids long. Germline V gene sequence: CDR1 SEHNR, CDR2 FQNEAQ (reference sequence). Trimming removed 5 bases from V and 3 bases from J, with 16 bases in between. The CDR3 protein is CASSPRGGPYYGYTF. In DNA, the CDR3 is TGTGCCAGCAGCCCCCGGGGGGGGCCTTACTATGGCTACACCTTC.

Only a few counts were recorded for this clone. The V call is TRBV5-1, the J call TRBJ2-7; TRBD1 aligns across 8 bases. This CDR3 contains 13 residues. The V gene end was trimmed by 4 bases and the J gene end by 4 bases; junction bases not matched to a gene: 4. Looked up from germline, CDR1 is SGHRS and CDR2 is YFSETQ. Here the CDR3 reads CASSLDRVYEQYF. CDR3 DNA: TGCGCCAGCAGCCTGGACAGGGTTTACGAGCAGTACTTC.

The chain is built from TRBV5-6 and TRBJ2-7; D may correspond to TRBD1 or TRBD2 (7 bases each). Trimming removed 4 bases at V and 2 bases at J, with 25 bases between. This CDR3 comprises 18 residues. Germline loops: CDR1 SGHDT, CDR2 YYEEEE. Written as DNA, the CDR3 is TGTGCCAGCAGCGGGACAGTCCTATGGGGGGGACGAACCTACGAGCAGTACTTC. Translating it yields CASSGTVLWGGRTYEQYF.

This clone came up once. CDR3 sequence: CASSLRDKGKNTEAFF. The CDR3 region has the DNA TGCGCCAGCAGCTTGAGGGATAAGGGAAAGAACACTGAAGCTTTCTTT. V gene TRBV5-1 combines with J gene TRBJ1-1; D gene ambiguous. V was pared by 1 base and J by 1 base, with 14 bases between. This CDR3 is built from 16 residues. CDR1 SGHRS and CDR2 YFSETQ come from the germline V gene.

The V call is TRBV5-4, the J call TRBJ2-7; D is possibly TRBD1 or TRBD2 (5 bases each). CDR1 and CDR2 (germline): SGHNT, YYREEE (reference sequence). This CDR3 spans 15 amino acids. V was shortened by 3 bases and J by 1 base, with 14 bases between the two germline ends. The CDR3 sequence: CASSSDPGQSYEQYF. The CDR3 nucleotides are TGTGCCAGCAGCTCGGACCCGGGGCAGTCCTACGAGCAGTACTTC.

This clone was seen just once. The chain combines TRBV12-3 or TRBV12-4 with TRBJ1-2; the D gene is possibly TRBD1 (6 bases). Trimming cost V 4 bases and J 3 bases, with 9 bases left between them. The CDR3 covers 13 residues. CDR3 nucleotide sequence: TGTGCCAGCAGTTCCGGGACACACTATGGCTACACCTTC. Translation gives CASSSGTHYGYTF.

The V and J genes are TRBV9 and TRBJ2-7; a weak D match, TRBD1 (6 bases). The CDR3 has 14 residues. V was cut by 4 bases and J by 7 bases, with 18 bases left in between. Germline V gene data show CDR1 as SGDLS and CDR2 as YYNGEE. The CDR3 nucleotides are TGTGCCAGCAGCCCCCTATGGGACATCGGGGAGCAGTACTTC. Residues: CASSPLWDIGEQYF.

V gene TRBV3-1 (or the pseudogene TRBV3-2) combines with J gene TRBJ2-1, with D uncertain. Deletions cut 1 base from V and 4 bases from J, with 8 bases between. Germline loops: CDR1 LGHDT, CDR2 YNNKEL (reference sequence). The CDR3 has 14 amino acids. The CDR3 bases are TGTGCCAGCAGCCAAGGGGGTTCGTACAATGAGCAGTTCTTC. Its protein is CASSQGGSYNEQFF.

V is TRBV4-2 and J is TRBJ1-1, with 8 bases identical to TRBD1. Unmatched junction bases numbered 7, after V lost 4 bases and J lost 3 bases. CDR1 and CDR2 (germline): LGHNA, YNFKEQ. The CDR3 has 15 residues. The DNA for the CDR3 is TGTGCCAGCAGCCGCATCACAGGGGGTGACACTGAAGCTTTCTTT. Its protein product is CASSRITGGDTEAFF.

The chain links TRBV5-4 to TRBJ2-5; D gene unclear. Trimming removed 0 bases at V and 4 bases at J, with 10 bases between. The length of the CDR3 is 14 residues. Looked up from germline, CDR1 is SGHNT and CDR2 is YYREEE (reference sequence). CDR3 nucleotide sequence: TGTGCCAGCAGCTTGGTTGGACGGTTAGAGACCCAGTACTTC. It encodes CASSLVGRLETQYF. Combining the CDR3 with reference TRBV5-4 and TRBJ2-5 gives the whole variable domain ETGVTQSPTHLIKTRGQQVTLRCSSQSGHNTVSWYQQALGQGPQFIFQYYREEENGRGNFPPRFSGLQFPNYSSELNVNALELDDSALYLCASSLVGRLETQYFGPGTRLLVL.

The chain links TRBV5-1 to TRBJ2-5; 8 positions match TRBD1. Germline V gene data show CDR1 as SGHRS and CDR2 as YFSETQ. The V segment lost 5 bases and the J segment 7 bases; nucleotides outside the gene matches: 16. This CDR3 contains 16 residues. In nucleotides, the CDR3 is TGCGCCAGCAGAAAGATGGGACAGGCTATACCTGGGACCCAGTACTTC. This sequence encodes CASRKMGQAIPGTQYF.

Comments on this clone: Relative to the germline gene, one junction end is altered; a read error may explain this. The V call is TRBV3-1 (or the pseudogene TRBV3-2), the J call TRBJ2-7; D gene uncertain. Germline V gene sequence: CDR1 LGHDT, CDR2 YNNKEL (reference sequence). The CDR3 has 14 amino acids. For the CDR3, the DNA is TGTGCCAGCACCCAAGACCTAAGCTCCTACGAGCAGTACTTC. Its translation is CASTQDLSSYEQYF.